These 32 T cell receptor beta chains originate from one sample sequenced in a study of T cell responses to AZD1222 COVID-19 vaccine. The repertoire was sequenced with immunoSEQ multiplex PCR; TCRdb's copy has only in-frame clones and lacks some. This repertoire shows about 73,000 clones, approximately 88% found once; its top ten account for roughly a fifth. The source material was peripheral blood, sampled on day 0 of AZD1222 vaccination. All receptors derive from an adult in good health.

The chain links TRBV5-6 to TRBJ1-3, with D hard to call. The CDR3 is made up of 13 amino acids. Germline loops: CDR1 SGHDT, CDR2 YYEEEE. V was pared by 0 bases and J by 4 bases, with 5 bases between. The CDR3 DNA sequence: TGTGCCAGCAGCTTGGATGTGGGAAACACCATATATTTT. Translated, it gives CASSLDVGNTIYF.

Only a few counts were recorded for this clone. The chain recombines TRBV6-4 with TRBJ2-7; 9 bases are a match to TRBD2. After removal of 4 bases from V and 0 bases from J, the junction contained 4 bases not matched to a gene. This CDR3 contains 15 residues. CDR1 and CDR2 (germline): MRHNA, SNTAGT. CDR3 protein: CASSVLSGSSYEQYF. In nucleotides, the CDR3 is TGTGCCAGCAGTGTTCTTAGCGGGAGCTCCTACGAGCAGTACTTC.

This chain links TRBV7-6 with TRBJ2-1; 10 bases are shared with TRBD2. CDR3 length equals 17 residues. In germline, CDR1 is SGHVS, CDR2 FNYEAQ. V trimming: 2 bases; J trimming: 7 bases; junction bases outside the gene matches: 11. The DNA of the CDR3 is TGTGCCAGCAGCTTATCCCCGGCAGCGGGGGGGTCGAATGAGCAGTTCTTC. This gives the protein CASSLSPAAGGSNEQFF.

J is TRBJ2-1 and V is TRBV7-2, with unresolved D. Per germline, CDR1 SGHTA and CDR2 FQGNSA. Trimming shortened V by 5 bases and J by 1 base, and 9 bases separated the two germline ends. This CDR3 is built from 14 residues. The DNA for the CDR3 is TGTGCCAGCAGCCAGTGGGGTTCCTACAATGAGCAGTTCTTC. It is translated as CASSQWGSYNEQFF.

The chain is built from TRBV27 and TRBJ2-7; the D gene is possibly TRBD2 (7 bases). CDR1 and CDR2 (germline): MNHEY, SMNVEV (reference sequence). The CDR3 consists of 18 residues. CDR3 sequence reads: CPIPRPAPWGGRRYEQYF. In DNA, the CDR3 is TGTCCCATTCCTCGACCAGCACCCTGGGGGGGCCGTCGCTACGAGCAGTACTTC.

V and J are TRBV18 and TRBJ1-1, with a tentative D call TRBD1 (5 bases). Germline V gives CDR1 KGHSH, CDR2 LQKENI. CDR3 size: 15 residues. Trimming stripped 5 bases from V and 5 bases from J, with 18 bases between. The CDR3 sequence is CASSGLRAGGTEAFF. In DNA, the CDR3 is TGTGCCAGCTCAGGGTTGCGCGCGGGGGGTACTGAAGCTTTCTTT.

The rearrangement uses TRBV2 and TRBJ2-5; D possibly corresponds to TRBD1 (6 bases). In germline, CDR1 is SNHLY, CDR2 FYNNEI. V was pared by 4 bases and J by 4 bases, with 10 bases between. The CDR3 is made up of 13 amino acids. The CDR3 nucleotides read TGTGCCAGCAGTGGCGGACAGAGAGAGACCCAGTACTTC. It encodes CASSGGQRETQYF.

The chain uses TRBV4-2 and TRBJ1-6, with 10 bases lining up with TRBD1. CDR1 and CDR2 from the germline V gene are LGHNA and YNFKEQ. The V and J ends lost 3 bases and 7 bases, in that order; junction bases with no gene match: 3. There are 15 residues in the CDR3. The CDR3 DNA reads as TGTGCCAGCAGCCAGGGGACAGGGGAAAATTCACCCCTCCACTTT. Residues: CASSQGTGENSPLHF.

The CDR3 sequence: CASSFPASGKYEQYF. The CDR3 nucleotides read TGTGCCAGCAGCTTTCCGGCTAGCGGGAAGTACGAGCAGTACTTC. This chain uses TRBV5-4 with TRBJ2-7; 9 bases match TRBD2. The CDR3 has 15 amino acids. CDR1 is SGHNT, CDR2 YYREEE, per germline (reference sequence). Trimming cost V 2 bases and J 4 bases; bases outside gene matches: 7.

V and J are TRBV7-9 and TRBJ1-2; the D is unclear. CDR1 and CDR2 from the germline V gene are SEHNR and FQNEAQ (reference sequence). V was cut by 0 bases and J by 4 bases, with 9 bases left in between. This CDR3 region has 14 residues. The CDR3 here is CASSLAPEGYGYTF. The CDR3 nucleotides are TGTGCCAGCAGCTTAGCGCCTGAAGGCTATGGCTACACCTTC.

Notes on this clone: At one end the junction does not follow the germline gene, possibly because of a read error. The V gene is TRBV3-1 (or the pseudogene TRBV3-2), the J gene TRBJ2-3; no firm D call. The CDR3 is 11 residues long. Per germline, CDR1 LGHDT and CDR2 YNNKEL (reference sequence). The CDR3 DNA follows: TGTGCCAGCAGCCAAGATGGCCCACGGTTGTTT. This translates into CASSQDGPRLF.

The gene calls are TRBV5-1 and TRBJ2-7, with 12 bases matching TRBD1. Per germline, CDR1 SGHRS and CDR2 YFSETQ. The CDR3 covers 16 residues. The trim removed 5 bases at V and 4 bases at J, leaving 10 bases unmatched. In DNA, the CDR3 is TGCGCCAGCAGGATGGTGGGACAGGGGGCTTCTTACGAGCAGTACTTC. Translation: CASRMVGQGASYEQYF.

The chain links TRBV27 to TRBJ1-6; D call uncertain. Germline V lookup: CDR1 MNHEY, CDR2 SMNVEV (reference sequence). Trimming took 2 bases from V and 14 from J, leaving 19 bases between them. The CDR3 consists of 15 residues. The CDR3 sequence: CASSLGGVGQRALHF. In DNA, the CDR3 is TGTGCCAGCAGTTTAGGCGGTGTAGGTCAACGGGCCCTCCACTTT.

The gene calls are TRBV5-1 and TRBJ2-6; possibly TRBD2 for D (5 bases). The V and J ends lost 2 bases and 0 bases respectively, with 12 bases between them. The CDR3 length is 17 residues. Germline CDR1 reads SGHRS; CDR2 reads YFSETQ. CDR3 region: CASSFGGPSSGANVLTF. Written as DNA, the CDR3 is TGCGCCAGCAGCTTCGGCGGGCCCTCCTCTGGGGCCAACGTCCTGACTTTC.

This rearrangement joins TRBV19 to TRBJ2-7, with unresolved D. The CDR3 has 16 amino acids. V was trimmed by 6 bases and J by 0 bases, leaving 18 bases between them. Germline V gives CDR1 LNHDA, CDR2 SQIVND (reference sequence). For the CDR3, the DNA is TGTGCCAGTAGCCCCTTTTTACTCCAAGGCTCCTACGAGCAGTACTTC. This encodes CASSPFLLQGSYEQYF.

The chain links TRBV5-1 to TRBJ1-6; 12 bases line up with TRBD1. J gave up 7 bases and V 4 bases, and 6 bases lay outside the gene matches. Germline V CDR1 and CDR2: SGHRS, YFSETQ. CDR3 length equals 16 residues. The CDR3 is CASSDWDRGRNSPLHF. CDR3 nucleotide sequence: TGCGCCAGCAGCGATTGGGACAGGGGGCGCAATTCACCCCTCCACTTT.

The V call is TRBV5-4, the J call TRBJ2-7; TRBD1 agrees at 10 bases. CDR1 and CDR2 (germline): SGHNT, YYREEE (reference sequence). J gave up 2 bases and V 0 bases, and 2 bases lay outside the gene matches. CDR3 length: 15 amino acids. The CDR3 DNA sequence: TGTGCCAGCAGCTTGGGACAGGGGGCGACCTACGAGCAGTACTTC. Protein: CASSLGQGATYEQYF.

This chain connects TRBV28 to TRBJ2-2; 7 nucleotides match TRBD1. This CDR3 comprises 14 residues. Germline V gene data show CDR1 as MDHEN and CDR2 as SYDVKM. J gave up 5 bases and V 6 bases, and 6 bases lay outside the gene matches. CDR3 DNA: TGTGCCAGCAGGATTACGACAGGGACCGGGGAGCTGTTTTTT. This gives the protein CASRITTGTGELFF.

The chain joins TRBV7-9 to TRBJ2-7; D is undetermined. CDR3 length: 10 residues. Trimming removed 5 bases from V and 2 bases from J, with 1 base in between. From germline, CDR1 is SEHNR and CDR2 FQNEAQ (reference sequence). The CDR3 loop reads CASSAYEQYF. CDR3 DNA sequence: TGTGCCAGCAGCGCCTACGAGCAGTACTTC.

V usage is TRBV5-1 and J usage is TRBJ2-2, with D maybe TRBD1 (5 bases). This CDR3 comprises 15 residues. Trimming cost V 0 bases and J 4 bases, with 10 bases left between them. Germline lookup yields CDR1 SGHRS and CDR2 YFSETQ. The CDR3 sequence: CASSLVAGRTGELFF. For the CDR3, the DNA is TGCGCCAGCAGCTTGGTGGCAGGGCGCACCGGGGAGCTGTTTTTT. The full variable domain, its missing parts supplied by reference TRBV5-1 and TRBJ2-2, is KAGVTQTPRYLIKTRGQQVTLSCSPISGHRSVSWYQQTPGQGLQFLFEYFSETQRNKGNFPGRFSGRQFSNSRSEMNVSTLELGDSALYLCASSLVAGRTGELFFGEGSRLTVL.

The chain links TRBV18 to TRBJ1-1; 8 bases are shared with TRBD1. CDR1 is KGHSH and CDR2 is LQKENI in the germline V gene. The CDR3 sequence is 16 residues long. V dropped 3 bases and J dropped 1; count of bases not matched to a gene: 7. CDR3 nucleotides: TGTGCCAGCTCACCCATACCCGGGACAGGGAACACTGAAGCTTTCTTT. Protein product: CASSPIPGTGNTEAFF.

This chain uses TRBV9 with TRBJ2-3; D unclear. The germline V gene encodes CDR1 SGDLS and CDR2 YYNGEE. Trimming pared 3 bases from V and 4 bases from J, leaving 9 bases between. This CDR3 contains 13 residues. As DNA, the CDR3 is TGTGCCAGCAGCGACGGACCGGCAGATACGCAGTATTTT. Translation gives CASSDGPADTQYF.

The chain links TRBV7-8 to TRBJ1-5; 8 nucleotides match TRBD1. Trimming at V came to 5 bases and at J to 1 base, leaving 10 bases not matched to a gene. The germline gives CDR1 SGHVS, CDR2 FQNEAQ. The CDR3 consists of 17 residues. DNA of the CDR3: TGTGCCAGCAGCCCTAGGGGACAGGCGGAGAGCAATCAGCCCCAGCATTTT. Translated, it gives CASSPRGQAESNQPQHF.

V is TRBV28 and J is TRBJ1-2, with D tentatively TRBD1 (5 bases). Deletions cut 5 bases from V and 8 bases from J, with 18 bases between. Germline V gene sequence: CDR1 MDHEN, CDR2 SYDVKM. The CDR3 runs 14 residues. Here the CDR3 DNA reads TGTGCCAGCAGTCTCTCCTCCATGGGGGAGGGCTACACCTTC. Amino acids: CASSLSSMGEGYTF.

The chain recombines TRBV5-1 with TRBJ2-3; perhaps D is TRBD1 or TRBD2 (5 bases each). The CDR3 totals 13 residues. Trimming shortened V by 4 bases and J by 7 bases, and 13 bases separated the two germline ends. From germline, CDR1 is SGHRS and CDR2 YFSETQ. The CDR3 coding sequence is TGCGCCAGCAGCCCCACGGAGGACAATACGCAGTATTTT. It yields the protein CASSPTEDNTQYF.

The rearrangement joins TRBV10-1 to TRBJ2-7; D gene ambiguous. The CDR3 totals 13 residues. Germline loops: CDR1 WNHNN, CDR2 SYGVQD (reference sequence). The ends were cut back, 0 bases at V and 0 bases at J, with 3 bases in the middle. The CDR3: CASSESDSYEQYF. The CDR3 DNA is TGCGCCAGCAGTGAGTCTGACTCCTACGAGCAGTACTTC.

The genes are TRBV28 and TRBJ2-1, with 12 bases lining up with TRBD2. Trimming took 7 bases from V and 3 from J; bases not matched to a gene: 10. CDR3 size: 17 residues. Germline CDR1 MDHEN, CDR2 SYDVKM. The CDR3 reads CASTLGASGGVYNEQFF. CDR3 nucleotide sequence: TGTGCCAGCACCCTCGGGGCTAGCGGGGGGGTCTACAATGAGCAGTTCTTC.

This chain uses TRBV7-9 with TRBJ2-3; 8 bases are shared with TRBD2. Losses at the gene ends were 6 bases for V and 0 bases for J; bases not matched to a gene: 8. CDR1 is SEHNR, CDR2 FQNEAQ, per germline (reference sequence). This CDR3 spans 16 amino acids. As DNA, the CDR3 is TGTGCCAGCAGGCCGCTAGCGGGCACTAGCACAGATACGCAGTATTTT. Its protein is CASRPLAGTSTDTQYF.

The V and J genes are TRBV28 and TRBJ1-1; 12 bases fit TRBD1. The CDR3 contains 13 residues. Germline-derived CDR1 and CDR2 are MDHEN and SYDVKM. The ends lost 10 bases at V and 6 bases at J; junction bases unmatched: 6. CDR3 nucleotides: TGTGCCACCGCGGGACAGGGGGCTTCTGAAGCTTTCTTT. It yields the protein CATAGQGASEAFF.

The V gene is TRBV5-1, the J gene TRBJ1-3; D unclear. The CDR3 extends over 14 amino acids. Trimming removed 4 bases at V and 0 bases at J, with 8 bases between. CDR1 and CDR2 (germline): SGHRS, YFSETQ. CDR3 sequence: CASSPGSSGNTIYF. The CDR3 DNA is TGCGCCAGCAGCCCCGGAAGCTCTGGAAACACCATATATTTT.

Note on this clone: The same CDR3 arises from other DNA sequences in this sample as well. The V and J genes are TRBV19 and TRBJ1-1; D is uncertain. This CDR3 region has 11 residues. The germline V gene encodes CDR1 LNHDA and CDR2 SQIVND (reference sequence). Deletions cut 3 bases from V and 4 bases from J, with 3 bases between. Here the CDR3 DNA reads TGTGCCAGTAGTATCGTCACTGAAGCTTTCTTT. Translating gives CASSIVTEAFF.

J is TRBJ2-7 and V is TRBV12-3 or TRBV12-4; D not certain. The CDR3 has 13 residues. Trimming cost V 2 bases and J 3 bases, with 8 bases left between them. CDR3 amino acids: CASSLIRSYEQYF. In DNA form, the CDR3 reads TGTGCCAGCAGTTTAATTAGGAGCTACGAGCAGTACTTC.